This T cell receptor (beta chain) was captured by sequencing in a study of T cell responses to AZD1222 COVID-19 vaccine. Some clones are missing from TCRdb's copy, which holds only in-frame ones; the method was immunoSEQ multiplex PCR. Among 180,000 or so clones listed, roughly 92% were seen once. With 3 bases removed from V and 0 bases from J, the gap between germline ends came to 11 bases. The CDR3 totals 16 residues. CDR1 and CDR2 from the germline V gene are MGHDK and SYGVNS. The starting material was peripheral blood, obtained on day 0 of AZD1222 vaccination. This sequence originates from an adult in good health. The rearrangement links TRBV25-1 to TRBJ1-4, with D tentatively TRBD1 (6 bases). The CDR3 nucleotides read TGTGCCAGCAGTGAGGGGGAGGGGGCAACTAATGAAAAACTGTTTTTT. Protein sequence: CASSEGEGATNEKLFF.